This T cell receptor (beta chain) stems from a study of control samples from healthy donors and cancer patients. V dropped 0 bases and J dropped 0 bases, with 15 bases sitting between them. The germline CDR1 and CDR2 sequences are SGHTS and YDEGEE. The length of the CDR3 is 18 residues. The repertoire was sequenced with immunoSEQ multiplex PCR; TCRdb's copy has only in-frame clones and lacks some. Among roughly 92,000 clones, 85% to 90% were seen once, and the ten largest hold 6% to 9.5%. The source is a woman in her sixties in good health. This sequence joins TRBV5-8 and TRBJ1-4; unclear D gene. The sequencing sample was made of blood. The CDR3 nucleotides read TGTGCCAGCAGCTTGGGGACTGTCCGAGAATCAACTAATGAAAAACTGTTTTTT. This codes for CASSLGTVRESTNEKLFF.